The T cell receptor (beta chain) described here comes from a study of vaccination effects on CD4 cells after COVID-19. The method was immunoSEQ multiplex PCR; TCRdb's version includes in-frame clones alone and lacks a portion of them. The sample shows over 50,000 clones, roughly four fifths of them seen only once. The CDR3 has 15 residues. Trimming stripped 2 bases from V and 5 bases from J, with 10 bases between. Germline values: CDR1 MNHEY, CDR2 SVGEGT. Study-wide results and caveats: After vaccination, at late timepoints, clones induced by infection and by vaccine contracted markedly.

Remarks on this clone: Antigen unknown.

Sequencing followed a ViraFEST assay step that expanded antigen-specific CD4+ T cells with viral peptide pools. With approximately 9 days of culture completed, CD4+ T cells were isolated. Nucleocapsid antibodies stayed negative before and after vaccination, showing no earlier SARS-CoV-2 infection. Each culture well received a few million PBMC. These cells were then cultured in IMDM with approximately 10 IU/ml IL-2 and about 9.9 ug/ml peptides. Sample: CD4+ T cells from PBMCs cultured with HCoV-229E spike peptides, taken before COVID-19 vaccination. J is TRBJ1-6 and V is TRBV6-2 or TRBV6-3, with D perhaps matching TRBD1 (6 bases). This clonotype was obtained from a human donor who received a COVID-19 vaccine. This chain's CDR3 is CASSYRDTHNSPLHF. As DNA, the CDR3 is TGTGCCAGCAGTTACCGGGACACCCATAATTCACCCCTCCACTTT.